This is a list of T cell receptor beta chains from one sample in a study of cytomegalovirus exposure and HLA in healthy donors. Profiled with immunoSEQ multiplex PCR; TCRdb holds only in-frame clones, not every one. The table includes approximately 120,000 clones, roughly 72% detected once. The sample was PBMCs. All receptors derive from a middle-aged man in good health and CMV-seropositive. CDR3s include the opening cysteine and the closing phenylalanine or tryptophan. The D gene is left open where the match is weak. Where a row states a size, it is once, few, many or the class of an expanded clone; other rows omit it.

J | V | size | D | CDR3 | DNA
TRBJ2-7 | TRBV5-1 | few | TRBD2 | CASSLTSGAHEQYF | TGCGCCAGCAGCCTAACTAGCGGGGCCCACGAGCAGTACTTC
TRBJ2-7 | TRBV2 | - | - | CASRGRGHEQYF | TGTGCCAGCAGGGGCAGGGGCCACGAGCAGTACTTC
TRBJ2-7 | TRBV5-1 | - | TRBD2 | CASSKTSGSLYEQYF | TGCGCCAGCAGCAAGACTAGCGGGAGCCTCTACGAGCAGTACTTC
TRBJ1-2 | TRBV9 | - | TRBD1 | CASSENSRDRGEGYTF | TGTGCCAGCAGCGAGAACTCCCGGGACAGGGGAGAAGGCTACACCTTC
TRBJ1-2 | TRBV5-4 | - | - | CASRDRGGLNYGYTF | TGTGCCAGCAGGGATCGAGGGGGTCTTAACTATGGCTACACCTTC
TRBJ2-6 | TRBV19 | - | TRBD1 | CASSIDRGASGANVLTF | TGTGCCAGTAGTATTGACAGGGGGGCTTCTGGGGCCAACGTCCTGACTTTC
TRBJ2-1 | TRBV5-1 | - | TRBD2 | CASSPGGGSYNEQFF | TGCGCCAGCAGCCCCGGGGGGGGGTCCTACAATGAGCAGTTCTTC
TRBJ2-4 | TRBV11-3 | few | - | CASSLDRTSGIQYF | TGTGCCAGCAGCTTAGACAGGACCTCGGGGATTCAGTACTTC
TRBJ2-2 | TRBV19 | - | TRBD2 | CASSTLGGGTGELFF | TGTGCCAGTAGTACCCTCGGGGGGGGTACCGGGGAGCTGTTTTTT
TRBJ1-1 | TRBV5-1 | - | - | CASSLALNTEAFF | TGCGCCAGCAGCTTGGCCCTTAACACTGAAGCTTTCTTT
TRBJ1-2 | TRBV6-5 | - | TRBD1 | CASRDWTGPGYTF | TGTGCCAGCAGAGATTGGACAGGGCCCGGCTACACCTTC
TRBJ1-2 | TRBV7-2 | - | TRBD1 | CASSLSPGQGRGYGYTF | TGTGCCAGCAGCTTATCACCCGGACAGGGAAGGGGCTATGGCTACACCTTC
TRBJ2-7 | TRBV6-5 | - | - | CASSYSRVSYEQYF | TGTGCCAGCAGTTACAGTCGCGTTTCCTACGAGCAGTACTTC
TRBJ2-5 | TRBV19 | - | - | CASSISGQGPRTQYF | TGTGCCAGTAGTATAAGTGGGCAGGGCCCGAGGACCCAGTACTTC
TRBJ2-1 | TRBV5-1 | - | - | CASSLTGSEYNEQFF | TGCGCCAGCAGCTTGACGGGTTCGGAGTACAATGAGCAGTTCTTC
TRBJ1-2 | TRBV6-1 | - | - | CASSEAGGYYGYTF | TGTGCCAGCAGTGAAGCTGGAGGGTACTATGGCTACACCTTC
TRBJ1-1 | TRBV6-1 | - | - | CASSELGAGRTNTEAFF | TGTGCCAGCAGTGAATTAGGGGCAGGGAGGACGAACACTGAAGCTTTCTTT
TRBJ2-7 | TRBV4-1 | - | TRBD2 | CASSQDSSGVYEQYF | TGCGCCAGCAGCCAAGACTCTAGCGGGGTGTACGAGCAGTACTTC
TRBJ2-5 | TRBV28 | - | TRBD1 | CASSSRQGLETQYF | TGTGCCAGCAGTTCCCGACAGGGGCTAGAGACCCAGTACTTC
TRBJ2-7 | TRBV28 | - | - | CASKGAKSLYEQYF | TGTGCCAGCAAAGGGGCTAAATCACTGTACGAGCAGTACTTC
TRBJ2-1 | TRBV29-1 | - | TRBD2 | CSVRTSGRGEQFF | TGCAGCGTCCGGACTAGCGGGAGGGGTGAGCAGTTCTTC
TRBJ1-2 | TRBV6-1 | few | TRBD1 | CASSRQGGGSGGYTF | TGTGCCAGCAGCAGACAGGGCGGAGGTTCGGGAGGCTACACCTTC
TRBJ1-1 | TRBV5-5 | - | - | CASSLGRRGDTEAFF | TGTGCCAGCAGCTTGGGTCGCAGGGGTGACACTGAAGCTTTCTTT
TRBJ2-7 | TRBV4-3 | - | TRBD2 | CASSQLAGGGPYEQYF | TGCGCCAGCAGCCAACTAGCGGGAGGAGGACCCTACGAGCAGTACTTC
TRBJ2-5 | TRBV19 | once | - | CASSIVGRSQYF | TGTGCCAGTAGTATAGTTGGGAGGTCCCAGTACTTC
TRBJ2-5 | TRBV27 | once | - | CASSFLDQETQYF | TGTGCCAGCAGTTTTCTCGACCAAGAGACCCAGTACTTC
TRBJ1-4 | TRBV6-5 | - | - | CASSSVGADSNEKLFF | TGTGCCAGCAGTTCGGTAGGAGCTGACTCTAATGAAAAACTGTTTTTT